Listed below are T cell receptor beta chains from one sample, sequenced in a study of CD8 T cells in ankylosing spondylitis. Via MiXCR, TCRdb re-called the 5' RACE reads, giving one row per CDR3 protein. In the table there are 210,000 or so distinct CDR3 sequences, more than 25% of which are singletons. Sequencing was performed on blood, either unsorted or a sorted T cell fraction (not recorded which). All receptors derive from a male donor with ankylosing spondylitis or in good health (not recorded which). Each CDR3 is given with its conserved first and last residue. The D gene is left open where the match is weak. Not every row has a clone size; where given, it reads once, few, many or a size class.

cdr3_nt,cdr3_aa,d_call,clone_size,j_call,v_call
TGTGCCAGCAGCCGGTTCGGCATGTCCGATACGCAGTATTTT,CASSRFGMSDTQYF,-,many,TRBJ2-3,TRBV7-8
TGTGCCAGCAGCTTTGGCGGGAGAGGAAATGAGCAGTTCTTC,CASSFGGRGNEQFF,TRBD2,-,TRBJ2-1,TRBV7-9
TGCAGCGGGGCGGGGGCTAGCGCGTTGACAGATACGCAGTATTTT,CSGAGASALTDTQYF,-,-,TRBJ2-3,TRBV29-1
TGCGCCAGCAGCCAAGATTTACAGGACAGGGTCTACGAGCAGTACTTC,CASSQDLQDRVYEQYF,TRBD1,many,TRBJ2-7,TRBV4-3
TGTGCCAGCAGCTTACCAGGGGGCTCAGAGACCCAGTACTTC,CASSLPGGSETQYF,TRBD1,-,TRBJ2-5,TRBV7-8
TGCGCCAGCAGCCACCCCGGGACAGGCAATTCACCCCTCCACTTT,CASSHPGTGNSPLHF,TRBD1,many,TRBJ1-6,TRBV4-3
TGTGCCAGCAGTCGGGACAGTGTAGTCCAAGAGACCCAGTACTTC,CASSRDSVVQETQYF,TRBD1,-,TRBJ2-5,TRBV6-1
TGCAGTGCGCAGACTAGCGGGAGGGCCTCTGAGCAGTTCTTC,CSAQTSGRASEQFF,TRBD2,-,TRBJ2-1,TRBV20-1
TGTGCCAGCTCACCACCCTCAGGGGTAGAGACCCAGTACTTC,CASSPPSGVETQYF,-,many,TRBJ2-5,TRBV18
TGCGCCAGCAGCCAAGGCCTAGCGGGAAATGAGCAGTTCTTC,CASSQGLAGNEQFF,TRBD2,many,TRBJ2-1,TRBV4-1
TGCAGTGCTGATGGACTAGCGGGGGAGACCCAGTACTTC,CSADGLAGETQYF,TRBD2,-,TRBJ2-5,TRBV20-1
TGTGCCAGCAGCTTACGACAGGGGGTCGCAGACTATGGCTACACCTTC,CASSLRQGVADYGYTF,TRBD1,once,TRBJ1-2,TRBV7-2
TGCGCCAGCAGCTTGAGCATTTCCCTGACTAGCAGCTACGAGCAGTACTTC,CASSLSISLTSSYEQYF,TRBD2,many,TRBJ2-7,TRBV5-1
TGCAGTGCACGGGAGTCAGATACGCAGTATTTT,CSARESDTQYF,-,few,TRBJ2-3,TRBV20-1
TGTGCCAGCAGTCAGGCGACGCTCACCGGGGAGCTGTTTTTT,CASSQATLTGELFF,-,-,TRBJ2-2,TRBV12-3/TRBV12-4
TGTGCCAGCAGTTATGACACGAGCAATCAGCCCCAGCATTTT,CASSYDTSNQPQHF,-,-,TRBJ1-5,TRBV7-2
TGTGCCAGCAGCCTACCATATAGCAATCAGCCCCAGCATTTT,CASSLPYSNQPQHF,-,many,TRBJ1-5,TRBV7-8
TGCAGTGCTTACAGGGGTGGGGACCCCTACAATGAGCAGTTCTTC,CSAYRGGDPYNEQFF,TRBD1,-,TRBJ2-1,TRBV20-1
TGCAGCGTTGTAGGCTACCTAGCGGGAGCCGAAGAGACCCAGTACTTC,CSVVGYLAGAEETQYF,TRBD2,-,TRBJ2-5,TRBV29-1
TGTGCCAGCTCACCAAGAAGCCGGGACTCCTCCGAGCAGTACTTC,CASSPRSRDSSEQYF,-,many,TRBJ2-7,TRBV18